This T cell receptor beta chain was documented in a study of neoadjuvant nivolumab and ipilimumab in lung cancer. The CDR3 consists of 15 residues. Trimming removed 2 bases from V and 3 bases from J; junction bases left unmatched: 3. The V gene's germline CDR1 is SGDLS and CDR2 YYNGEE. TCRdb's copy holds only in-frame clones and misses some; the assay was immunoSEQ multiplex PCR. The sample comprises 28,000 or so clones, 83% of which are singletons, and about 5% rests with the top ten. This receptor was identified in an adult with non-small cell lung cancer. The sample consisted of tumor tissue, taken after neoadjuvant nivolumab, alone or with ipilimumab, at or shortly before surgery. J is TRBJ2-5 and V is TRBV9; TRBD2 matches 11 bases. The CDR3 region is CASSVPGLAEETQYF. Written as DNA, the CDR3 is TGTGCCAGCAGCGTCCCGGGACTAGCGGAAGAGACCCAGTACTTC.